This TCR beta chain stems from a study (dated by TCRdb to 2013 to 2014). Sequencer: Illumina Genome Analyzer IIx. TCRdb trimmed the raw reads at Q25, called clones with MiXCR and kept productive beta chains. Rows are combined by CDR3 protein, so each entry shows the most common genes and DNA. The sample table holds roughly 7,100 distinct CDR3 sequences, of which 32% were seen once. 22% of the sample is held by the ten biggest clonotypes. Reading the germline V gene gives CDR1 SGHTS and CDR2 YDEGEE. The junction carries 14 bases between V and J, which are trimmed by 3 bases and 4 bases respectively. The CDR3 contains 15 residues, cysteine and phenylalanine counted. Here the CDR3 DNA is all that survives: 45 bases in frame from base 1. Many counts were recorded for this clonotype. What this receptor recognizes is not known. There are no base qualities to consult, and no much larger clone falls within one base.

Sample: blood. The TCR originated in a human donor. This chain joins TRBV5-8 to TRBJ2-1; TRBD1 is a weak D gene call, 5 bases matching. The CDR3 protein sequence reads: CASSSDRIPYNEQFF. The DNA is as follows: TGTGCCAGCAGCTCCGACAGAATCCCTTACAATGAGCAGTTCTTC.